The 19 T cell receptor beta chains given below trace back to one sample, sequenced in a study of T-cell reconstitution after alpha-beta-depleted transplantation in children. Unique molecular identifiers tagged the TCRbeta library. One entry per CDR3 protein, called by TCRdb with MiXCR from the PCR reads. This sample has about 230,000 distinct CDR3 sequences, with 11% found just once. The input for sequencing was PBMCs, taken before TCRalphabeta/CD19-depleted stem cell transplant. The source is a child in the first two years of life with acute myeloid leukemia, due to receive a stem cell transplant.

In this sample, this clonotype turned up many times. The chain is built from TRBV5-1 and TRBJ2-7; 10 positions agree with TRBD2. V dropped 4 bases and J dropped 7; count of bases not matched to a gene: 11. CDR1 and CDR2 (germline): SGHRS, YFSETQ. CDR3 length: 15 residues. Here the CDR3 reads CASSPGVAGGWEQYF. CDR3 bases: TGCGCCAGCAGCCCCGGGGTAGCGGGAGGTTGGGAGCAGTACTTC.

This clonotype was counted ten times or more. CDR3 sequence reads: CASRGQESYGYTF. In DNA form, the CDR3 reads TGTGCCAGCAGAGGACAGGAGTCCTATGGCTACACCTTC. This sequence joins TRBV12-3 or TRBV12-4 and TRBJ1-2, with TRBD1 matching 7 bases. The ends lost 6 bases at V and 4 bases at J; junction bases unmatched: 5. This CDR3 comprises 13 residues.

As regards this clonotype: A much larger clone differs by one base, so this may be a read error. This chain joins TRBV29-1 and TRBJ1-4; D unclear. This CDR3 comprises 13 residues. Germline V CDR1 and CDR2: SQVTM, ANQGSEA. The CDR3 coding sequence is TGCAGCGTTGACGCCACCTCTAATGACAAACTGTTTTTT. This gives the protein CSVDATSNDKLFF.

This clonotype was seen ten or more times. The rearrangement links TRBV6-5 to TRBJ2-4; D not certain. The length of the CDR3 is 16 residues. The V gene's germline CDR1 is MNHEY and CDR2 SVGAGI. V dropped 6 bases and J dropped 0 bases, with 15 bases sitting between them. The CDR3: CASSSNYKAAKNIQYF. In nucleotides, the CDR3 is TGTGCCAGCAGCTCCAACTACAAGGCAGCCAAAAACATTCAGTACTTC.

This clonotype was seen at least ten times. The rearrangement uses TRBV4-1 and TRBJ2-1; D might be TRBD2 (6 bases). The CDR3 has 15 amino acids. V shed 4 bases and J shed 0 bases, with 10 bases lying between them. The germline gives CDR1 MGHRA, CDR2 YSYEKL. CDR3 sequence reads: CASSRGGDSYNEQFF. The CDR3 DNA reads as TGCGCCAGCAGCCGGGGCGGGGACTCCTACAATGAGCAGTTCTTC.

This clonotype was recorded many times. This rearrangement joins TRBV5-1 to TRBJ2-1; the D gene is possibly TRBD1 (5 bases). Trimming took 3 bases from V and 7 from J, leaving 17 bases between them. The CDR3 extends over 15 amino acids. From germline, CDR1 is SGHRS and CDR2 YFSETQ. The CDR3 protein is CASSSTDARVNEQFF. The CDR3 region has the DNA TGCGCCAGCAGCTCGACAGATGCCCGTGTAAATGAGCAGTTCTTC.

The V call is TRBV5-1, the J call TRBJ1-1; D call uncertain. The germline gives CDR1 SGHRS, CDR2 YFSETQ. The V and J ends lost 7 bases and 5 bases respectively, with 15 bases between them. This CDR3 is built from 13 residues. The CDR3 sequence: CASLPGPGTEAFF. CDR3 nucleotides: TGCGCCAGCCTTCCGGGCCCCGGGACTGAAGCTTTCTTT.

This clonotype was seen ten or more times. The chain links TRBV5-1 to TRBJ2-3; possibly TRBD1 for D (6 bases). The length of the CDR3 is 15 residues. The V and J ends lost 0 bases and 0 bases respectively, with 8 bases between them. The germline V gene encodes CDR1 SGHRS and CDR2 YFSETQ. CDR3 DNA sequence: TGCGCCAGCAGCTTGGTGGACAGTAGCACAGATACGCAGTATTTT. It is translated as CASSLVDSSTDTQYF.

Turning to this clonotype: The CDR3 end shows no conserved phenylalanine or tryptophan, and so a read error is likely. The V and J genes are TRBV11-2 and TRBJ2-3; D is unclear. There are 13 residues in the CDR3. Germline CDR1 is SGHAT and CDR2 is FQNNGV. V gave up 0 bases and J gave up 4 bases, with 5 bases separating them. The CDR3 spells CASSLDSADTQYL. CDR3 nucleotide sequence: TGTGCCAGCAGCTTAGACAGCGCAGATACGCAGTATTTA.

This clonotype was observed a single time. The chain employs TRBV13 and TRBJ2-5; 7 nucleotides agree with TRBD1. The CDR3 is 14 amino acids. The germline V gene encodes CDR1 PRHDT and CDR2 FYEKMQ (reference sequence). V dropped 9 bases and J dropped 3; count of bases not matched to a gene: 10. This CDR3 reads CARARATGKETQYF. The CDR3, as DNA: TGTGCCAGAGCAAGGGCGACAGGGAAAGAGACCCAGTACTTC.

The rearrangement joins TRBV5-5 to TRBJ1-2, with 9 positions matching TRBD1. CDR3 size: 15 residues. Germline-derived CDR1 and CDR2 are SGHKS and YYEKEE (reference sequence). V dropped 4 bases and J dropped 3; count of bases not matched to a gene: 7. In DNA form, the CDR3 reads TGTGCCAGCAGCACGGGACAGGGAAAGGACTATGGCTACACCTTC. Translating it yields CASSTGQGKDYGYTF.

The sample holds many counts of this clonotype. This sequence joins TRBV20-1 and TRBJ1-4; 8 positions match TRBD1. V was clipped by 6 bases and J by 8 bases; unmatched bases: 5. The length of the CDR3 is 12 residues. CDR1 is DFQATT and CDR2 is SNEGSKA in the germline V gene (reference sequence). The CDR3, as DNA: TGCAGTGCCGGGACAGGATGGGAAAAACTGTTTTTT. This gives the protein CSAGTGWEKLFF.

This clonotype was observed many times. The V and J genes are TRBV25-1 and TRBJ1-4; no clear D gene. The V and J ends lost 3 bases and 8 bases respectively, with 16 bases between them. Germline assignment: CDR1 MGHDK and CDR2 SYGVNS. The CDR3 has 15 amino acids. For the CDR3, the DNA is TGTGCCAGCAGTGAGCTCGGACGCCCGGAGGAAAAACTGTTTTTT. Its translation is CASSELGRPEEKLFF.

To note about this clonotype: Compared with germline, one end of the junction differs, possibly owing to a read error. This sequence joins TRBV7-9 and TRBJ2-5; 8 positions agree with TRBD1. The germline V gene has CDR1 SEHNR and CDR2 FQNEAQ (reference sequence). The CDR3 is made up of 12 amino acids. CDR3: CANSWDRETQYF. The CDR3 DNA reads TGTGCCAACAGCTGGGACAGGGAGACCCAGTACTTC. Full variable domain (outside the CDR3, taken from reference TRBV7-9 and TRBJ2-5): DTGVSQNPRHKITKRGQNVTFRCDPISEHNRLYWYRQTLGQGPEFLTYFQNEAQLEKSRLLSDRFSAERPKGSFSTLEIQRTEQGDSAMYLCANSWDRETQYFGPGTRLLVL.

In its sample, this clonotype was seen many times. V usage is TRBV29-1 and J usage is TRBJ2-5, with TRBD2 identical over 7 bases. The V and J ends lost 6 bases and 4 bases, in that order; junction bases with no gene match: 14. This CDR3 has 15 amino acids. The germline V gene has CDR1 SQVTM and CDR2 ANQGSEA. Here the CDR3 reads CSVEQPGPGGETQYF. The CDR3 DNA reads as TGCAGCGTCGAGCAACCAGGGCCGGGAGGAGAGACCCAGTACTTC. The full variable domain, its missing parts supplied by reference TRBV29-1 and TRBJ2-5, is SAVISQKPSRDICQRGTSLTIQCQVDSQVTMMFWYRQQPGQSLTLIATANQGSEATYESGFVIDKFPISRPNLTFSTLTVSNMSPEDSSIYLCSVEQPGPGGETQYFGPGTRLLVL.

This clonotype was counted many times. The CDR3 DNA sequence: TGTGCCAGCAGCCAAGATGTACCGGGACTAGCGGGATCCCTCTCCTACAATGAGCAGTTCTTC. Translating it yields CASSQDVPGLAGSLSYNEQFF. The chain has TRBV4-2 and TRBJ2-1; TRBD2 aligns across 13 bases. The length of the CDR3 is 21 residues. The J segment lost 0 bases and the V segment lost 0 bases, leaving 11 bases of the junction unmatched. The V gene's germline CDR1 is LGHNA and CDR2 YNFKEQ.

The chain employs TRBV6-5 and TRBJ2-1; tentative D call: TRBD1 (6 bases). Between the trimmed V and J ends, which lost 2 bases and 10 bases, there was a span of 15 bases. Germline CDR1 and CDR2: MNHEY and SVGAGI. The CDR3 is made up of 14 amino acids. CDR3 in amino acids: CASSYPQDRPEQFF. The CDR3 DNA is TGTGCCAGCAGTTACCCTCAGGACAGACCCGAGCAGTTCTTC.

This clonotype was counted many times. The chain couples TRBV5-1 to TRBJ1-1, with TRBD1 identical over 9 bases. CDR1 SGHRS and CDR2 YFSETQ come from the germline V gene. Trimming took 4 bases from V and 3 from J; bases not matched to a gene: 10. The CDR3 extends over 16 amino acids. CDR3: CASSQTGQGFHTEAFF. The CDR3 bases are TGCGCCAGCAGCCAAACAGGACAGGGGTTTCACACTGAAGCTTTCTTT. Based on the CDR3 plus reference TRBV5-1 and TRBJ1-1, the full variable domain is KAGVTQTPRYLIKTRGQQVTLSCSPISGHRSVSWYQQTPGQGLQFLFEYFSETQRNKGNFPGRFSGRQFSNSRSEMNVSTLELGDSALYLCASSQTGQGFHTEAFFGQGTRLTVV.

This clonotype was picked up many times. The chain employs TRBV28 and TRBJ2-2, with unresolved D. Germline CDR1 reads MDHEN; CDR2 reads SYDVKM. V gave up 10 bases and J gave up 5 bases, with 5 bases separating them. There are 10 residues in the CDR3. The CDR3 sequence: CATGTGELFF. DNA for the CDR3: TGTGCCACCGGGACCGGGGAGCTGTTTTTT.